Below, 30 T cell receptor beta chains from the same sample are listed, as sequenced in a study of cytotoxic CD8 clonotypes in ibrutinib-treated CLL. Sequencing was performed with immunoSEQ multiplex PCR; in TCRdb, only in-frame clones are kept and a portion is missing. The repertoire has fewer than 150,000 clones, approximately 81% of them found once; the top ten carry around 3.3%. Material: PBMCs, obtained after 24 months of ibrutinib treatment. These receptors all stem from a human donor with chronic lymphocytic leukemia.

This chain links TRBV7-9 with TRBJ2-3; TRBD2 matches at 13 bases. Germline lookup yields CDR1 SEHNR and CDR2 FQNEAQ (reference sequence). Trimming took 8 bases from V and 5 from J; bases not matched to a gene: 7. The length of the CDR3 is 15 residues. Here the CDR3 reads CASGRTSGGKDTQYF. In DNA form, the CDR3 reads TGTGCCAGCGGACGGACTAGCGGGGGAAAAGATACGCAGTATTTT.

The gene calls are TRBV27 and TRBJ1-5, with D perhaps TRBD1 (6 bases). V was cut by 5 bases and J by 3 bases, with 20 bases left in between. The CDR3 has 17 residues. The germline CDR1 and CDR2 sequences are MNHEY and SMNVEV (reference sequence). CDR3 sequence: CASSSWQGSGNNQPQHF. The DNA of the CDR3 is TGTGCCAGCAGTAGTTGGCAGGGGTCAGGAAACAATCAGCCCCAGCATTTT.

The rearrangement links TRBV29-1 to TRBJ1-2; maybe TRBD1 (5 bases). Trimming cost V 7 bases and J 5 bases, with 11 bases left between them. The CDR3 totals 11 residues. Germline V gene data show CDR1 as SQVTM and CDR2 as ANQGSEA. The CDR3 nucleotides are TGCAGCGGACAGTACCAATATGGCTACACCTTC. Translated: CSGQYQYGYTF.

The gene calls are TRBV15 and TRBJ1-2; weak D call: TRBD1 (6 bases). This CDR3 has 16 amino acids. Germline V lookup: CDR1 LNHNV, CDR2 YYDKDF (reference sequence). The V end was cut by 0 bases, the J end by 2 bases, with 13 bases between. The CDR3 sequence is CATSRDRAGTNYGYTF. Written as DNA, the CDR3 is TGTGCCACCAGCAGAGATCGGGCAGGGACAAACTATGGCTACACCTTC.

The genes are TRBV18 and TRBJ2-1; no definite D call. The CDR3 is made up of 13 amino acids. Germline V lookup: CDR1 KGHSH, CDR2 LQKENI. V was clipped by 2 bases and J by 8 bases, with 10 bases between them. The CDR3 coding sequence is TGTGCCAGCTCACCATCTTGGGAAGATGAGCAGTTCTTC. Protein: CASSPSWEDEQFF.

J is TRBJ1-4 and V is TRBV5-1; D not resolved. CDR1 and CDR2 (germline): SGHRS, YFSETQ. V dropped 4 bases and J dropped 2 bases, with 15 bases sitting between them. This CDR3 contains 16 residues. This CDR3 is CASSAPTGTTNEKLFF. As DNA, the CDR3 is TGCGCCAGCAGCGCCCCGACGGGTACCACTAATGAAAAACTGTTTTTT.

This chain uses TRBV6-5 with TRBJ2-7; maybe TRBD2 (5 bases). The CDR3 has 12 residues. Trimming shortened V by 5 bases and J by 6 bases, and 11 bases separated the two germline ends. Germline loops: CDR1 MNHEY, CDR2 SVGAGI. In DNA form, the CDR3 reads TGTGCCAGCAGTGAGGGTTGGGGCGAGCAGTACTTC. This sequence encodes CASSEGWGEQYF.

This clone appeared once. This chain uses TRBV5-4 with TRBJ2-3; 7 nucleotides align to TRBD1. The CDR3 is 15 residues long. Germline V gene sequence: CDR1 SGHNT, CDR2 YYREEE (reference sequence). V lost 3 bases and J lost 0; bases outside the gene matches: 4. The CDR3 DNA is TGTGCCAGCAGCTCGGACAGGTCTAGCACAGATACGCAGTATTTT. This sequence encodes CASSSDRSSTDTQYF. The full variable domain, completed using reference TRBV5-4 and TRBJ2-3, is ETGVTQSPTHLIKTRGQQVTLRCSSQSGHNTVSWYQQALGQGPQFIFQYYREEENGRGNFPPRFSGLQFPNYSSELNVNALELDDSALYLCASSSDRSSTDTQYFGPGTRLTVL.

The J gene is TRBJ1-3, the V gene TRBV9; tentatively, D is TRBD1 (6 bases). CDR1 SGDLS and CDR2 YYNGEE come from the germline V gene. V was pared by 4 bases and J by 10 bases, with 21 bases between. There are 15 residues in the CDR3. The CDR3 region is CASSNERGGAATIYF. The CDR3 region has the DNA TGTGCCAGCAGCAACGAGAGGGGGGGCGCAGCGACCATATATTTT. The full variable domain, rest sourced from reference TRBV9 and TRBJ1-3, is DSGVTQTPKHLITATGQRVTLRCSPRSGDLSVYWYQQSLDQGLQFLIQYYNGEERAKGNILERFSAQQFPDLHSELNLSSLELGDSALYFCASSNERGGAATIYFGEGSWLTVV.

Of note for this clone: Other DNA sequences within the sample encode an identical CDR3. This chain joins TRBV7-2 and TRBJ1-2, with 8 nucleotides matching TRBD1. V was pared by 4 bases and J by 4 bases, with 2 bases of the junction left unmatched. CDR3 length: 13 amino acids. Germline values: CDR1 SGHTA, CDR2 FQGNSA. The CDR3: CASSSGQGYGYTF. The CDR3 DNA follows: TGTGCCAGCAGCTCCGGACAGGGCTATGGCTACACCTTC.

V usage is TRBV5-4 and J usage is TRBJ2-2, with 7 positions matching TRBD1. The CDR3 has 14 amino acids. J gave up 8 bases and V 0 bases, and 4 bases lay outside the gene matches. CDR1 and CDR2 from the germline V gene are SGHNT and YYREEE (reference sequence). The CDR3 DNA reads TGTGCCAGCAGCTTGGTAGGGGGCTCTGGGGAGCTGTTTTTT. Its protein is CASSLVGGSGELFF. Variable domain in full (rest from reference TRBV5-4 and TRBJ2-2): ETGVTQSPTHLIKTRGQQVTLRCSSQSGHNTVSWYQQALGQGPQFIFQYYREEENGRGNFPPRFSGLQFPNYSSELNVNALELDDSALYLCASSLVGGSGELFFGEGSRLTVL.

The chain uses TRBV7-9 and TRBJ1-5, with 10 bases lining up with TRBD1. The CDR3 runs 17 residues. Trimming at V came to 2 bases and at J to 5 bases, leaving 9 bases not matched to a gene. CDR1 and CDR2 (germline): SEHNR, FQNEAQ (reference sequence). This chain's CDR3 is CASSLMGQGNPDQPQHF. For the CDR3, the DNA is TGTGCCAGCAGCTTAATGGGACAGGGGAACCCCGATCAGCCCCAGCATTTT.

The chain has TRBV30 and TRBJ1-4, with 7 nucleotides matching TRBD1. V dropped 1 base and J dropped 5; count of bases not matched to a gene: 7. Germline V gene lookup returns CDR1 GTSNPN and CDR2 SVGIG (reference sequence). CDR3 length: 15 residues. The CDR3 region has the DNA TGTGCCTGGAGTGACCAGACAGGGTCCAATGAAAAACTGTTTTTT. This gives the protein CAWSDQTGSNEKLFF.

This clone came up once. This chain connects TRBV29-1 to TRBJ1-4, with a tentative D call TRBD1 (5 bases). Per the germline V gene, CDR1 is SQVTM and CDR2 is ANQGSEA. V was trimmed by 6 bases and J by 5 bases, leaving 13 bases between them. The CDR3 sequence is 13 residues long. The CDR3 sequence is CSVPGWGNEKLFF. As DNA, the CDR3 is TGCAGCGTCCCGGGCTGGGGCAATGAAAAACTGTTTTTT. Based on the CDR3 plus reference TRBV29-1 and TRBJ1-4, the full variable domain is SAVISQKPSRDICQRGTSLTIQCQVDSQVTMMFWYRQQPGQSLTLIATANQGSEATYESGFVIDKFPISRPNLTFSTLTVSNMSPEDSSIYLCSVPGWGNEKLFFGSGTQLSVL.

This clone showed up just once. The gene calls are TRBV5-1 and TRBJ1-1; possible D gene TRBD1, 6 bases. Trimming cost V 4 bases and J 1 base, with 17 bases left between them. This CDR3 contains 16 residues. The germline V gene has CDR1 SGHRS and CDR2 YFSETQ. CDR3 sequence (DNA): TGCGCCAGCAGCCCCTGGCCGGCACAGGGGAACACTGAAGCTTTCTTT. Translated: CASSPWPAQGNTEAFF.

The V and J genes are TRBV7-8 and TRBJ2-6; 12 nucleotides align to TRBD1. With 5 bases clipped from V and 0 bases from J, the junction kept 5 bases outside the gene matches. Germline CDR1 reads SGHVS; CDR2 reads FQNEAQ. The CDR3 has 18 residues. In DNA, the CDR3 is TGTGCCAGCAGCCGCCGGGACAGGGGGCCCTCTGGGGCCAACGTCCTGACTTTC. Translating gives CASSRRDRGPSGANVLTF.

As for this clone: This same CDR3 is encoded by further DNA sequences in the sample. J is TRBJ2-5 and V is TRBV7-2, with 13 bases aligning to TRBD2. This CDR3 is built from 16 residues. The trim removed 1 base at V and 1 base at J, leaving 0 bases unmatched. CDR1 and CDR2 from the germline V gene are SGHTA and FQGNSA. CDR3 nucleotide sequence: TGTGCCAGCAGCTTAGGGACTAGCGGGGGCCAAGAGACCCAGTACTTC. It encodes CASSLGTSGGQETQYF.

Remarks on this clone: This CDR3 is also generated by other DNA sequences in the sample. The chain uses TRBV19 and TRBJ1-2; D is ambiguous. This CDR3 has 11 residues. V was pared by 3 bases and J by 5 bases, with 4 bases between. In germline, CDR1 is LNHDA, CDR2 SQIVND (reference sequence). CDR3 in amino acids: CASSIGYGYTF. CDR3 sequence (DNA): TGTGCCAGTAGTATCGGGTATGGCTACACCTTC.

The chain has TRBV5-1 and TRBJ2-1, with 12 bases identical to TRBD2. Germline CDR1 is SGHRS and CDR2 is YFSETQ. There are 17 residues in the CDR3. V shed 3 bases, J shed 0 bases, and the junction held 4 bases outside the gene matches. The CDR3 reads CASSWRTSGASYNEQFF. CDR3 in DNA: TGCGCCAGCAGCTGGAGGACTAGCGGGGCCTCCTACAATGAGCAGTTCTTC.

The V call is TRBV6-5, the J call TRBJ2-3; D gene uncertain. The CDR3 has 12 residues. The V gene's germline CDR1 is MNHEY and CDR2 SVGAGI. Trimming removed 7 bases at V and 4 bases at J, with 9 bases between. The CDR3 DNA is TGTGCCAGCACCAATAAGCCAGATACGCAGTATTTT. Its translation is CASTNKPDTQYF.

In its sample, this clone was seen once. The V call is TRBV4-3, the J call TRBJ2-1, with D possibly matching TRBD2 (6 bases). The V end was cut by 4 bases, the J end by 5 bases, with 15 bases between. The CDR3 spans 15 residues. Germline assignment: CDR1 LGHNA and CDR2 YSLEER. CDR3 loop: CASSLDPGGNNEQFF. CDR3 coding DNA: TGCGCCAGCAGCCTCGACCCCGGGGGAAACAATGAGCAGTTCTTC.

The rearrangement uses TRBV7-2 and TRBJ2-3, with TRBD2 matching 9 bases. Germline values: CDR1 SGHTA, CDR2 FQGNSA. This CDR3 has 16 residues. The J segment lost 10 bases and the V segment lost 6 bases, leaving 17 bases of the junction unmatched. CDR3 in amino acids: CASRPTGTSIQVAQYF. In DNA form, the CDR3 reads TGTGCCAGCAGACCAACCGGGACTAGCATCCAAGTCGCGCAGTATTTT. Full variable domain (remainder filled in from reference TRBV7-2 and TRBJ2-3): GAGVSQSPSNKVTEKGKDVELRCDPISGHTALYWYRQSLGQGLEFLIYFQGNSAPDKSGLPSDRFSAERTGGSVSTLTIQRTQQEDSAVYLCASRPTGTSIQVAQYFGPGTRLTVL.

The chain combines TRBV10-3 with TRBJ2-5; no clear D gene. The V gene lost 2 bases and the J gene lost 3 bases, with 4 bases spanning the gap. CDR3 length: 12 residues. CDR1 and CDR2 from the germline V gene are ENHRY and SYGVKD. CDR3 loop: CAISEGKETQYF. The CDR3 DNA sequence: TGTGCCATCAGTGAGGGGAAAGAGACCCAGTACTTC.

The V and J genes are TRBV9 and TRBJ1-4; D call uncertain. The ends were cut back, 4 bases at V and 7 bases at J, with 17 bases in the middle. The germline V gene has CDR1 SGDLS and CDR2 YYNGEE. The CDR3 totals 15 residues. CDR3 amino acids: CASSLQLRVGEKLFF. The CDR3, as DNA: TGTGCCAGCAGCCTCCAACTAAGGGTTGGTGAAAAACTGTTTTTT.

V gene TRBV2 combines with J gene TRBJ1-5; 7 bases line up with TRBD1. V shed 5 bases, J shed 5 bases, and the junction held 9 bases outside the gene matches. Looked up from germline, CDR1 is SNHLY and CDR2 is FYNNEI. The CDR3 is 15 amino acids. The CDR3, as DNA: TGTGCCAGCAGTCCCGACAGGGTATCCTATCAGCCCCAGCATTTT. It codes for CASSPDRVSYQPQHF.

This chain's CDR3 is CASRGQVDTGELFF. The CDR3 nucleotides are TGTGCCAGCAGAGGACAGGTAGACACCGGGGAGCTGTTTTTT. The chain uses TRBV6-4 and TRBJ2-2, with 7 positions matching TRBD1. V lost 6 bases and J lost 3; bases outside the gene matches: 4. CDR1 MRHNA and CDR2 SNTAGT come from the germline V gene. The CDR3 runs 14 residues.

The rearrangement uses TRBV7-2 and TRBJ1-2; TRBD1 is a possible D gene (5 bases). This CDR3 comprises 19 residues. V dropped 5 bases and J dropped 1 base, with 26 bases sitting between them. CDR1 and CDR2 from the germline V gene are SGHTA and FQGNSA. The CDR3 region has the DNA TGTGCCAGCAGCGGAGGGTCGCGACAGTCCGAATCGTTTAACTATGGCTACACCTTC. It translates to CASSGGSRQSESFNYGYTF. Looking up the rest from reference TRBV7-2 and TRBJ1-2 gives the full variable domain: GAGVSQSPSNKVTEKGKDVELRCDPISGHTALYWYRQSLGQGLEFLIYFQGNSAPDKSGLPSDRFSAERTGGSVSTLTIQRTQQEDSAVYLCASSGGSRQSESFNYGYTFGSGTRLTVV.

This chain joins TRBV6-6 and TRBJ2-3; a possible D gene is TRBD1 (6 bases). Germline CDR1 MNHNY, CDR2 SVGAGI (reference sequence). CDR3 size: 12 residues. With 7 bases removed from V and 4 bases from J, the gap between germline ends came to 9 bases. Here the CDR3 reads CASKKGADTQYF. CDR3 coding DNA: TGTGCCAGCAAAAAGGGGGCAGATACGCAGTATTTT.

The chain uses TRBV5-1 and TRBJ2-7; 8 positions match TRBD1. Germline CDR1 is SGHRS and CDR2 is YFSETQ. This CDR3 region has 14 residues. With 4 bases clipped from V and 1 base from J, the junction kept 4 bases outside the gene matches. The CDR3 protein is CASSQRDRSYEQYF. DNA for the CDR3: TGCGCCAGCAGCCAAAGGGACAGGTCCTACGAGCAGTACTTC.

This sequence joins TRBV4-3 and TRBJ2-5; D is possibly TRBD2 (6 bases). The CDR3 covers 15 residues. Trimming shortened V by 4 bases and J by 2 bases, and 14 bases separated the two germline ends. In germline, CDR1 is LGHNA, CDR2 YSLEER. Here the CDR3 reads CASSPGPGEQETQYF. In DNA form, the CDR3 reads TGCGCCAGCAGCCCGGGCCCGGGAGAACAAGAGACCCAGTACTTC.